This TCR beta chain derives from a study of blood T cells in healthy people across ages. Primers used in a second PCR of roughly 7 to 12 cycles were a sample-barcoded 5' primer and a J-beta primer mix. Via MiXCR, TCRdb re-called the 5' RACE reads, giving one row per CDR3 protein. The sample has over a million distinct CDR3 sequences; 40% to 45% are singletons. Caucasian individuals from Russia who were healthy and aged roughly 6 to 95 acted as donors. Whenever a sample was processed, at least 7 million PBMCs were isolated. The sample taken for sequencing was blood. The TCR was taken from a woman aged 18-29 years in good health.

CDR3 sequence: CASRKTSWSYEQYF. DNA of the CDR3: TGTGCCAGCAGAAAGACTAGCTGGTCCTACGAGCAGTACTTC. The gene calls are TRBV2 and TRBJ2-5; 7 bases align to TRBD2. The DNA matches TRBJ2-7 better at its end, which makes the J call doubtful. The CDR3 has 14 residues. Germline values: CDR1 SNHLY, CDR2 FYNNEI.